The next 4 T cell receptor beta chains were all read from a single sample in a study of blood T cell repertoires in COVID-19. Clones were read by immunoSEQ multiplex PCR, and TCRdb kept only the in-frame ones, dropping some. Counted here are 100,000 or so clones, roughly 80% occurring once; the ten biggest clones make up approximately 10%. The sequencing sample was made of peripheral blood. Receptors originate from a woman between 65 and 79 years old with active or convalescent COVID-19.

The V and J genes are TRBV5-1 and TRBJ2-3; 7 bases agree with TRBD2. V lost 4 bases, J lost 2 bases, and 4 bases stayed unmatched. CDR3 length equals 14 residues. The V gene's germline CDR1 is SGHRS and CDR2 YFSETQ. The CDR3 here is CASSRGTNTDTQYF. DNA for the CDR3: TGCGCCAGCAGCCGGGGGACTAACACAGATACGCAGTATTTT.

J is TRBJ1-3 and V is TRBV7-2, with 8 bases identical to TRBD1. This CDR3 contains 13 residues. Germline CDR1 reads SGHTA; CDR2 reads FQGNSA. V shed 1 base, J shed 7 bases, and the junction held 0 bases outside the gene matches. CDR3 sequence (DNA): TGTGCCAGCAGCTTAGACAGGGGGAACACCATATATTTT. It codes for CASSLDRGNTIYF.

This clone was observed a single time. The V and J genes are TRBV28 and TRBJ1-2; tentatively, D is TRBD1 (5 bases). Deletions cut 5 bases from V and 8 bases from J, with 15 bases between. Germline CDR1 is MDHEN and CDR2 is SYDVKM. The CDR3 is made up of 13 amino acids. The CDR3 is CASSPPGRDGYTF. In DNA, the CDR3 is TGTGCCAGCAGTCCCCCAGGGCGGGACGGCTACACCTTC.

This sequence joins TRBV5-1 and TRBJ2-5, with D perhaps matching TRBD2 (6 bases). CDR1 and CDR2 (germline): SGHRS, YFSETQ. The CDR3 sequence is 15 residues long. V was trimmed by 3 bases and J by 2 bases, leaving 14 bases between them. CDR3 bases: TGCGCCAGCAGCTATGACGGGACTCAGCAAGAGACCCAGTACTTC. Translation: CASSYDGTQQETQYF. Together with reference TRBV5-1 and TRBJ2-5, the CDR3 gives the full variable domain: KAGVTQTPRYLIKTRGQQVTLSCSPISGHRSVSWYQQTPGQGLQFLFEYFSETQRNKGNFPGRFSGRQFSNSRSEMNVSTLELGDSALYLCASSYDGTQQETQYFGPGTRLLVL.